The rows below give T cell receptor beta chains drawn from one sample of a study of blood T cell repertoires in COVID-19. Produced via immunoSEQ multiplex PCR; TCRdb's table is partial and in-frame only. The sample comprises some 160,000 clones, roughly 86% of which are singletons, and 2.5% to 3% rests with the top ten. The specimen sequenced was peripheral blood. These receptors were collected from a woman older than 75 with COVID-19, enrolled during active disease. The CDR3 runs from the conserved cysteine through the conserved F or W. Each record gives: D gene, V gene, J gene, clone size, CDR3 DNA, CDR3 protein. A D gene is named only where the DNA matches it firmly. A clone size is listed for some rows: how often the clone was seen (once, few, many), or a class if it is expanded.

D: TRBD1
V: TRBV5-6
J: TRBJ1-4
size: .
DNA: TGTGCCAGCAGCTTCGGGCAGGGGGAGGCTTTCGTTGAAAAACTGTTTTTT
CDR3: CASSFGQGEAFVEKLFF

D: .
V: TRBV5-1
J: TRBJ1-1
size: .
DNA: TGCGCCAGCAGCTTGGTTGGCATGAACACTGAAGCTTTCTTT
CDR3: CASSLVGMNTEAFF

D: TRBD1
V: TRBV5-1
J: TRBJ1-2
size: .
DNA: TGCGCCAGCAGCACTGAAGGGACAGCCTATGGCTACACCTTC
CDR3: CASSTEGTAYGYTF

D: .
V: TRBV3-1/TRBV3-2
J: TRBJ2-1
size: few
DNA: TGTGCCAGCAGCCAAGGTGTTCATCGGGGAGGATCTCATGAGCAGTTCTTC
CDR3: CASSQGVHRGGSHEQFF

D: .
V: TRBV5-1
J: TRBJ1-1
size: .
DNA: TGCGCCAGCAGCTTGACAGTGAACACTGAAGCTTTCTTT
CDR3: CASSLTVNTEAFF

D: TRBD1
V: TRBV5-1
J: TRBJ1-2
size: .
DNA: TGCGCCAGCAAAGAGTCCGGGACAGGGGGCTACACCTTC
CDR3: CASKESGTGGYTF

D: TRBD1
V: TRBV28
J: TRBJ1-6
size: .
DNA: TGTGCCAGCACCCCGGGACAGTCAAGGGATTCACCCCTCCACTTT
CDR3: CASTPGQSRDSPLHF

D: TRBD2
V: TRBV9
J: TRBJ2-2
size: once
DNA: TGTGCCAGCAGCGTAAGCGGGAGGGCGAACACCGGGGAGCTGTTTTTT
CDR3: CASSVSGRANTGELFF

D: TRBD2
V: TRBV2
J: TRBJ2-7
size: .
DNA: TGTGCCAGCAGTGATAGTTTCGGACAGCAAGCTAGCGGGAGTTCCTACGAGCAGTACTTC
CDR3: CASSDSFGQQASGSSYEQYF

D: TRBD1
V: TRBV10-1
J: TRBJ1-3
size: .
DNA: TGCGCCAGCACAGAGATCCGGGACAGCCCTCACTCTGGAAACACCATATATTTT
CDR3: CASTEIRDSPHSGNTIYF

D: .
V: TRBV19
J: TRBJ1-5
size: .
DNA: TGTGCCAGTAGTAAGGGAGGAGGACAAAATCAGCCCCAGCATTTT
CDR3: CASSKGGGQNQPQHF

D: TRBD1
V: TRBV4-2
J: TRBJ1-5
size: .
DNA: TGTGCCAGCAGTCAGGGGGCCGCGAATAGCAATCAGCCCCAGCATTTT
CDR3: CASSQGAANSNQPQHF

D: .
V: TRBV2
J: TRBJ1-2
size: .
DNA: TGTGCCAGCAGTGACAGGGGTGGAGGTGGCTACACCTTC
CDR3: CASSDRGGGGYTF

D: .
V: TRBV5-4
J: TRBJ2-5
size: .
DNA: TGTGCCAGCAGCAACCCCAGGGGAGAGCAAGAGACCCAGTACTTC
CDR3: CASSNPRGEQETQYF

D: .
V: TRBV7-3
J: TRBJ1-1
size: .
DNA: TGTGCCAGCGGGGGGACCTTGAACACTGAAGCTTTCTTT
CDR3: CASGGTLNTEAFF

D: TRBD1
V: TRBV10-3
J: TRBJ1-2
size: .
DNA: TGTGCCATCAGTCCTGGACAGGGTCAGGGCTACACCTTC
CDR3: CAISPGQGQGYTF

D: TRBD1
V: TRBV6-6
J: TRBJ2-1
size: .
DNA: TGTGCCAGCAGCAGCGGACAGGGATGGAGGAATGAGCAGTTCTTC
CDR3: CASSSGQGWRNEQFF

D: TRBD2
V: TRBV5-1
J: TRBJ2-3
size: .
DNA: TGCGCCAGCTCGAGAAGCGGGAGTTCCGCAGATACGCAGTATTTT
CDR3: CASSRSGSSADTQYF

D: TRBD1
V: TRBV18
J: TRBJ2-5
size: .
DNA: TGTGCCAGCTCAAAAGGGACAGGGACAGAGACCCAGTACTTC
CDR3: CASSKGTGTETQYF

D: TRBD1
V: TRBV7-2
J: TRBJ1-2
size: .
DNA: TGTGCCAGCAGCTTAGGCCAGGGGGACTATGGCTACACCTTC
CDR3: CASSLGQGDYGYTF

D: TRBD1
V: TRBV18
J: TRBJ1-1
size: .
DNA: TGTGCCAGCTCAAATACAGGGGTCGGCACTGAAGCTTTCTTT
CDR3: CASSNTGVGTEAFF

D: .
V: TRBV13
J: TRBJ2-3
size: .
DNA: TGTGCCAGCAGCTTTACCGGGTTTGCAGATACGCAGTATTTT
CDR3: CASSFTGFADTQYF

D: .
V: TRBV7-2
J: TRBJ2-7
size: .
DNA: TGTGCCAGCAGCTCCAGAGTTCGGACTAGGGGGAGGTACGAGCAGTACTTC
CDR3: CASSSRVRTRGRYEQYF

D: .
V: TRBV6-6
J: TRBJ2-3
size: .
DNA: TGTGCCAGCAGTCACCTAACAGGGACAATCGCGACAGATACGCAGTATTTT
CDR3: CASSHLTGTIATDTQYF

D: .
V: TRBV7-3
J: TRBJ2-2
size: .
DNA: TGTGCCAGCAGCTTAGCCGGGACTCTGAACACCGGGGAGCTGTTTTTT
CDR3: CASSLAGTLNTGELFF

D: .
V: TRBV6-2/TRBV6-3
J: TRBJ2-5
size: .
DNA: TGTGCCAGCAGTTACGAGGGTTTGGAGACCCAGTACTTC
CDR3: CASSYEGLETQYF